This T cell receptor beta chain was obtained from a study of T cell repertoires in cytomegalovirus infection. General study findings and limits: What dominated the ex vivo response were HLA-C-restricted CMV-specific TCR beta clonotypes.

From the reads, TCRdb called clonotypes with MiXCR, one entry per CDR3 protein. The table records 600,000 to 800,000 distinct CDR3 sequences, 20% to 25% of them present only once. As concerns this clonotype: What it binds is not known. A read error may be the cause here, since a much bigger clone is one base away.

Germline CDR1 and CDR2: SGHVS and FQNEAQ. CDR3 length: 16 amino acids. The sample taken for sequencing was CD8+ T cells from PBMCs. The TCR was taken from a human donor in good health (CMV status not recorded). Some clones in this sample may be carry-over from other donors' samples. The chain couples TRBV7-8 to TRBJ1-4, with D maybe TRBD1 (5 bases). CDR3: CVSSIGVRAGNEKLFF. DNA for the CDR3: TGTGTCAGCAGCATAGGGGTCAGGGCGGGTAATGAAAAACTGTTTTTT.